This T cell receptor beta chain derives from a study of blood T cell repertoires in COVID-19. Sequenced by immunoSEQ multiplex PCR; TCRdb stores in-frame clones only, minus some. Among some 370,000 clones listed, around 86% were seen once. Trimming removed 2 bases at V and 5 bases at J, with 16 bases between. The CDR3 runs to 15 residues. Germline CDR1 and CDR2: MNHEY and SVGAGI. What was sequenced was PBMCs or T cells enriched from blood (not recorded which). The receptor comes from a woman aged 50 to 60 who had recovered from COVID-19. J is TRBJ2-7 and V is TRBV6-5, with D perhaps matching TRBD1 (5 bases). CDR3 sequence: CASSYRWQGSDEQYF. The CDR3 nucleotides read TGTGCCAGCAGTTACAGGTGGCAGGGTAGTGACGAGCAGTACTTC.